This T cell receptor (beta chain) emerged from a study of cytomegalovirus exposure and HLA in healthy donors. The table lists this clone with a few counts. CDR1 is DFQATT and CDR2 is SNEGSKA in the germline V gene (reference sequence). The CDR3 sequence is 11 residues long. The germline V and J ends were trimmed by 5 bases and 2 bases, with 5 bases remaining between them. The PCR made use of 60 Vbeta and 13 Jbeta primers. Sequencing used immunoSEQ multiplex PCR; TCRdb keeps in-frame clones, though not all of them. The table has approximately 69,000 clones, about 80% seen once. This chain links TRBV20-1 with TRBJ2-3; no firm D call. The TCR sequence derives from a man younger than 35 in good health and CMV-seronegative. Source material: PBMCs. The CDR3 loop reads CSASITDTQYF. The CDR3 DNA sequence: TGCAGTGCTTCCATCACAGATACGCAGTATTTT.